Sequencing of this T cell receptor (beta chain) was carried out in a study of blood T cell repertoires in COVID-19. Across the whole study: PBMCs, B-cell-depleted T cells, or T cells provided the cDNA or gDNA that made up the material.

With 3 bases removed from V and 6 bases from J, the gap between germline ends came to 5 bases. This CDR3 region has 11 residues. The germline V gene encodes CDR1 LGHDT and CDR2 YNNKEL (reference sequence). Method: immunoSEQ multiplex PCR; TCRdb's copy keeps in-frame clones and lacks some. The repertoire holds approximately 280,000 clones, with around 85% as singletons. The sample was peripheral blood. The chain joins TRBV3-1 (or the pseudogene TRBV3-2) to TRBJ1-1; D is unclear. The receptor's source is a human donor with COVID-19, enrolled during active disease. The donor label of this sample is uncertain. The CDR3 region is CASSHAAEAFF. The CDR3, as DNA: TGTGCCAGCAGCCACGCGGCTGAAGCTTTCTTT.